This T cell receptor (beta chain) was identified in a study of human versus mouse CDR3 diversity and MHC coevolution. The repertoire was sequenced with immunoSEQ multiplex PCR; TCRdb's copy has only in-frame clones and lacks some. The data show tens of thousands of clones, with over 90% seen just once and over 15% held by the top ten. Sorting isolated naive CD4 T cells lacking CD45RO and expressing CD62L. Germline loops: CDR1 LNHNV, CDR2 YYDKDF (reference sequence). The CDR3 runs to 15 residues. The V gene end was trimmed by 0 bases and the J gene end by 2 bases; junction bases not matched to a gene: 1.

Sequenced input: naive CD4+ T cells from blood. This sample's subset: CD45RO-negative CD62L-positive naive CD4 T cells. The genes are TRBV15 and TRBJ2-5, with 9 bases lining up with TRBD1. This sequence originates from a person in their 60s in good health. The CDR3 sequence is CATSREGQGQETQYF. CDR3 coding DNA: TGTGCCACCAGCAGAGAGGGACAGGGTCAAGAGACCCAGTACTTC.